What follows are 10 T cell receptor beta chains derived from one specimen sequenced in a study of cytomegalovirus exposure and HLA in healthy donors. PCR employed 60 Vbeta and 13 Jbeta primers. Sequenced by immunoSEQ multiplex PCR; TCRdb stores in-frame clones only, minus some. The sample lists approximately 44,000 clones; 77% were seen once. Material for sequencing was PBMCs. These receptor sequences come from a young man in good health and CMV-seronegative.

This chain links TRBV6-1 with TRBJ1-1; 10 nucleotides line up with TRBD1. With V trimmed by 5 bases and J by 5 bases, 5 bases remained unmatched. Germline CDR1 is MNHNS and CDR2 is SASEGT. The CDR3 spans 14 residues. CDR3 coding DNA: TGTGCCAGCAGTTTCGACAGGGGGCGGACTGAAGCTTTCTTT. It specifies CASSFDRGRTEAFF.

This chain uses TRBV6-5 with TRBJ1-2; D not certain. CDR1 is MNHEY and CDR2 is SVGAGI in the germline V gene. The CDR3 sequence is 11 residues long. Deletions cut 2 bases from V and 6 bases from J, with 4 bases between. For the CDR3, the DNA is TGTGCCAGCAGTTACGACAATGGCTACACCTTC. Protein: CASSYDNGYTF.

The chain is built from TRBV5-1 and TRBJ2-5, with D hard to call. Trimming removed 2 bases at V and 10 bases at J, with 18 bases between. The CDR3 spans 14 residues. The germline V gene encodes CDR1 SGHRS and CDR2 YFSETQ. Here the CDR3 reads CASSLTAGSQNQYF. The CDR3 nucleotides read TGCGCCAGCAGCTTAACTGCCGGGTCTCAAAACCAGTACTTC.

The V call is TRBV19, the J call TRBJ2-1, with TRBD2 matching over 9 bases. Germline loops: CDR1 LNHDA, CDR2 SQIVND (reference sequence). The CDR3 totals 17 residues. The V and J ends lost 5 bases and 6 bases, in that order; junction bases with no gene match: 14. The CDR3 spells CASSPGRAGTSTNEQFF. In DNA form, the CDR3 reads TGTGCCAGTAGTCCCGGACGGGCCGGGACTAGCACCAATGAGCAGTTCTTC.

J is TRBJ2-2 and V is TRBV27; D gene unclear. V shed 2 bases and J shed 3 bases, with 7 bases lying between them. CDR1 and CDR2 (germline): MNHEY, SMNVEV (reference sequence). The CDR3 consists of 14 residues. The CDR3 here is CASSLTAYTGELFF. In DNA form, the CDR3 reads TGTGCCAGCAGTTTAACAGCTTACACCGGGGAGCTGTTTTTT.

In DNA, the CDR3 is TGTGCCAGCAGCTCCTCCGGGACAGGGAATCAAGAGACCCAGTACTTC. As protein: CASSSSGTGNQETQYF. The chain employs TRBV7-2 and TRBJ2-5, with 9 bases lining up with TRBD1. Germline trimming cut 4 bases from V and 2 bases from J; bases unmatched to any gene: 8. The CDR3 contains 16 residues. CDR1 is SGHTA, CDR2 FQGNSA, per germline.

This clone was seen more than once but under ten times. This chain connects TRBV6-1 to TRBJ2-7; TRBD1 agrees at 10 bases. The CDR3 covers 15 residues. Trimming at V came to 6 bases and at J to 0 bases, leaving 5 bases not matched to a gene. The V gene's germline CDR1 is MNHNS and CDR2 SASEGT. The CDR3 sequence: CASSDGQGVSYEQYF. CDR3 DNA: TGTGCCAGCAGCGACGGACAGGGGGTCTCCTACGAGCAGTACTTC.

This sequence joins TRBV6-1 and TRBJ1-5; D might be TRBD1 (6 bases). V was cut by 6 bases and J by 3 bases, with 15 bases left in between. The CDR3 sequence is 15 residues long. Germline assignment: CDR1 MNHNS and CDR2 SASEGT. The CDR3: CASSTSGGLNQPQHF. CDR3 sequence (DNA): TGTGCCAGCAGCACGTCCGGGGGGCTCAATCAGCCCCAGCATTTT.

The rearrangement uses TRBV5-1 and TRBJ2-1; 8 nucleotides agree with TRBD1. The germline V gene has CDR1 SGHRS and CDR2 YFSETQ. The V and J ends lost 4 bases and 8 bases, in that order; junction bases with no gene match: 11. There are 15 residues in the CDR3. The CDR3 loop reads CASSRQGRRSDEQFF. DNA for the CDR3: TGCGCCAGCAGCCGACAGGGGCGGAGGTCCGATGAGCAGTTCTTC.

The rearrangement uses TRBV6-5 and TRBJ2-5; D gene uncertain. CDR3 length: 12 residues. CDR1 is MNHEY and CDR2 is SVGAGI in the germline V gene. The V and J ends lost 6 bases and 5 bases respectively, with 10 bases between them. CDR3 region: CASSQVKETQYF. The CDR3 DNA follows: TGTGCCAGCAGCCAGGTGAAGGAGACCCAGTACTTC.